Each of the 9 T cell receptor beta chains below was sequenced from the same sample in a study of human T cells and chemical hapten exposure. TCRdb processed the RACE reads anew with MiXCR; each CDR3 protein has one entry. The table has 350,000 to 400,000 distinct CDR3 sequences, 4.5% to 6% seen once; the top ten hold roughly 2.6%. Time point meaning: pre-sensitization, week 0. Treatment here: therapeutic diphenylcyclopropenone sensitization with weekly scalp DPC. Sequenced here: whole blood, sampled in connection with sensitization to the hapten diphenylcyclopropenone (DPC). Receptor source: a woman between 50 and 59 years old with alopecia areata. Some clones in this sample may be carry-over from other donors' samples.

Many counts were recorded for this clonotype. The chain uses TRBV4-1 and TRBJ2-1, with 8 bases lining up with TRBD2. Per germline, CDR1 MGHRA and CDR2 YSYEKL. The J segment lost 0 bases and the V segment lost 3 bases, leaving 4 bases of the junction unmatched. The CDR3 is 16 residues long. CDR3 sequence (DNA): TGCGCCAGCAGCCATTCCGGGACTAGCTCCTACAATGAGCAGTTCTTC. This gives the protein CASSHSGTSSYNEQFF.

The V and J genes are TRBV27 and TRBJ1-5; unclear D gene. Trimming left V 3 bases short and J 7 bases short, with 13 bases between. The CDR3 has 14 residues. The germline V gene has CDR1 MNHEY and CDR2 SMNVEV (reference sequence). CDR3 DNA sequence: TGTGCCAGCAGTTTGAATCCTGGATACCAGCCCCAGCATTTT. Translation: CASSLNPGYQPQHF.

This clonotype occurred many times. The chain is built from TRBV5-1 and TRBJ2-1, with TRBD2 as a possible D gene (6 bases). The CDR3 has 13 residues. V was trimmed by 2 bases and J by 8 bases, leaving 11 bases between them. Germline V lookup: CDR1 SGHRS, CDR2 YFSETQ. CDR3 protein: CASSLRGWDEQFF. The DNA of the CDR3 is TGCGCCAGCAGCTTACGGGGGTGGGATGAGCAGTTCTTC.

J is TRBJ2-7 and V is TRBV20-1; D might be TRBD2 (6 bases). Germline values: CDR1 DFQATT, CDR2 SNEGSKA (reference sequence). This CDR3 has 16 amino acids. The germline V and J ends were trimmed by 3 bases and 0 bases, with 18 bases remaining between them. In DNA form, the CDR3 reads TGCAGTGCTAGTCCAGACACCCGGAGGGGCTCCTACGAGCAGTACTTC. Residues: CSASPDTRRGSYEQYF.

This clonotype was observed a few times. The V call is TRBV30, the J call TRBJ1-1; the D gene is possibly TRBD1 (5 bases). The germline V and J ends were trimmed by 3 bases and 1 base, with 15 bases remaining between them. Per germline, CDR1 GTSNPN and CDR2 SVGIG (reference sequence). The length of the CDR3 is 15 residues. This CDR3 is CAWSSFHRRNTEAFF. CDR3 sequence (DNA): TGTGCCTGGAGCTCCTTCCACAGGAGGAACACTGAAGCTTTCTTT.

This chain joins TRBV6-5 and TRBJ1-1; D is uncertain. Trimming left V 8 bases short and J 10 bases short, with 17 bases between. The CDR3 is 12 residues long. Germline V gives CDR1 MNHEY, CDR2 SVGAGI. For the CDR3, the DNA is TGTGCCAGCTTTAGGCAAGGCCGGGGAGCTTTCTTT. It codes for CASFRQGRGAFF.

The genes are TRBV6-5 and TRBJ1-2, with D uncertain. The CDR3 totals 12 residues. V was cut by 6 bases and J by 1 base, with 6 bases left in between. From germline, CDR1 is MNHEY and CDR2 SVGAGI. The DNA for the CDR3 is TGTGCCAGCAGCGGATATAACTATGGCTACACCTTC. Its protein product is CASSGYNYGYTF.

The chain carries TRBV6-5 and TRBJ1-6; 9 bases line up with TRBD1. Trimming took 2 bases from V and 7 from J; bases not matched to a gene: 9. In germline, CDR1 is MNHEY, CDR2 SVGAGI. This CDR3 contains 17 residues. CDR3 region: CASSYKDRGGGNSPLHF. The CDR3 bases are TGTGCCAGCAGTTACAAGGACAGGGGAGGAGGGAATTCACCCCTCCACTTT.

This chain links TRBV28 with TRBJ2-1; 10 positions match TRBD2. The ends lost 4 bases at V and 7 bases at J; junction bases unmatched: 4. The CDR3 totals 14 residues. Per the germline V gene, CDR1 is MDHEN and CDR2 is SYDVKM. CDR3 DNA sequence: TGTGCCAGCAGTTCTATAGCGGGGGGAAATGAGCAGTTCTTC. Its translation is CASSSIAGGNEQFF.